Sequencing of this T cell receptor (beta chain) was carried out in a study of T cell responses to AZD1222 COVID-19 vaccine. Study observations and caveats: Among AZD1222 vaccinees, only six or seven were seropositive at baseline. An increase in Spike-specific TCR breadth and depth was observed after two AZD1222 doses. Nearly half of the spike-specific TCRs reportedly recognize variant regions that carry no mutations. Vaccine-associated CD4 TCRs spanned spike, dominant at 160-218 and 743-854.

The data were produced by immunoSEQ multiplex PCR, yet TCRdb's version contains in-frame clones alone and is incomplete. The sample records 110,000 to 150,000 clones, 75% to 95% being singletons. This clone was observed a single time. Its antigen is unknown. Sample: peripheral blood, taken on day 0 of AZD1222 vaccination. The receptor comes from an adult in good health.

The CDR3 sequence is CASSLGDPQDTQYF. CDR3 nucleotide sequence: TGCGCCAGCAGCCTAGGGGACCCGCAGGATACGCAGTATTTT. V is TRBV4-1 and J is TRBJ2-3; D may be TRBD1 or TRBD2 (5 bases each). The CDR3 has 14 residues. Between the trimmed V and J ends, which lost 4 bases and 6 bases, there was a span of 14 bases. Germline CDR1 MGHRA, CDR2 YSYEKL.